The present T cell receptor beta chain was sequenced within a study of human T cells and chemical hapten exposure. The overall study: Largely, small differences in pooled library volume made per-sample TCR yields vary.

Notes on the study in general: With alopecia, donors may have immune responses unlike healthy people's. Expanded TCR sets contained significantly more large CDR3 similarity clusters than controls.

Noted time point: pre-sensitization, week 0. Documented treatment: therapeutic diphenylcyclopropenone sensitization with weekly scalp DPC. Phlebotomy was performed prior to application of every patch test. TCRdb called the RACE reads again in MiXCR, with one record for every CDR3 protein. The sample comprises 300,000 to 450,000 distinct CDR3 sequences, about 5.1% of which are singletons, and 2.6% rests with the top ten. The V gene lost 5 bases and the J gene lost 4 bases, with 11 bases spanning the gap. This CDR3 has 13 amino acids. This clonotype was seen repeatedly, ten times or more. Its antigen is as yet unknown.

The TCR sequence derives from a woman aged 45-59 years with alopecia areata. Some clones in this sample may be carry-over from other donors' samples. Sequenced material: whole blood, taken in connection with sensitization to the hapten diphenylcyclopropenone (DPC). This chain connects TRBV12-3 or TRBV12-4 to TRBJ1-2, with a weak D call TRBD1 (5 bases). CDR3 nucleotides: TGTGCCAGCAGTCCTTACGGGGGCTATGGCTACACCTTC. It specifies CASSPYGGYGYTF.